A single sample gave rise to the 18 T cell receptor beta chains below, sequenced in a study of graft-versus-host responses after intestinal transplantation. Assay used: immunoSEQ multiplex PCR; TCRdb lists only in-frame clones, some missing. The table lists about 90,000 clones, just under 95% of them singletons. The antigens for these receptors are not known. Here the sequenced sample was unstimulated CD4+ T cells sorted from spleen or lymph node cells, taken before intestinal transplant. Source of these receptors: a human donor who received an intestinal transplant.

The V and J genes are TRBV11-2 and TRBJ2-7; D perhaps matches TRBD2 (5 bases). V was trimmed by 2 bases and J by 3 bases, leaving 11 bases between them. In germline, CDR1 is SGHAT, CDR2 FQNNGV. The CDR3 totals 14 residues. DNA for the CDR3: TGTGCCAGCAGCTTATTGGGAGCTAGCTACGAGCAGTACTTC. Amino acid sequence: CASSLLGASYEQYF.

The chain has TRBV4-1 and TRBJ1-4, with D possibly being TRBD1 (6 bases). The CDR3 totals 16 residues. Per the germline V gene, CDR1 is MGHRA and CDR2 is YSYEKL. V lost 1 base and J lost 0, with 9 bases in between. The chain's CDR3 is CASSQVGGATNEKLFF. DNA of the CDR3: TGCGCCAGCAGCCAAGTAGGGGGGGCAACTAATGAAAAACTGTTTTTT.

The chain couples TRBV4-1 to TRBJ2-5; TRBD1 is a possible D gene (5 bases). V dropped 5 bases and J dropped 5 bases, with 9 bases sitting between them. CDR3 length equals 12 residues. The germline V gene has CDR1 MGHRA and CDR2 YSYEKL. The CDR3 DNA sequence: TGCGCCAGCAGCTACACAGGCGAGACCCAGTACTTC. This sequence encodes CASSYTGETQYF.

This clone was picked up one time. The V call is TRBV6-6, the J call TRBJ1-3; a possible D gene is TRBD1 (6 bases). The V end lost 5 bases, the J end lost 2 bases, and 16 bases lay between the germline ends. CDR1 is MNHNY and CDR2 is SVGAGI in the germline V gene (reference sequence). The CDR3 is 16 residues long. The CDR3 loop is CASSNHGTNPGNTIYF. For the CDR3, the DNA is TGTGCCAGCAGTAACCACGGGACAAACCCTGGAAACACCATATATTTT.

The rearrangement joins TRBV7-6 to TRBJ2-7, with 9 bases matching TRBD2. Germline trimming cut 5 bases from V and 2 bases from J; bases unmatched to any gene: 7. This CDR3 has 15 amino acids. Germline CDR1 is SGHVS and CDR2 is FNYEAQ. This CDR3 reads CASSPSLAGTYEQYF. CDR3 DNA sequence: TGTGCCAGCAGCCCCAGCCTAGCGGGGACCTACGAGCAGTACTTC. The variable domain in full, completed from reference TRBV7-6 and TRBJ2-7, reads GAGVSQSPRYKVTKRGQDVALRCDPISGHVSLYWYRQALGQGPEFLTYFNYEAQQDKSGLPNDRFSAERPEGSISTLTIQRTEQRDSAMYRCASSPSLAGTYEQYFGPGTRLTVT.

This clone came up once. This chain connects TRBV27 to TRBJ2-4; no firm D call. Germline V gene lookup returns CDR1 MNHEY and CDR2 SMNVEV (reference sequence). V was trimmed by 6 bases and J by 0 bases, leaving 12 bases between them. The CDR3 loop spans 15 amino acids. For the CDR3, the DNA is TGTGCCAGCAGCCTGGGGTTTCTAGCCAAAAACATTCAGTACTTC. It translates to CASSLGFLAKNIQYF.

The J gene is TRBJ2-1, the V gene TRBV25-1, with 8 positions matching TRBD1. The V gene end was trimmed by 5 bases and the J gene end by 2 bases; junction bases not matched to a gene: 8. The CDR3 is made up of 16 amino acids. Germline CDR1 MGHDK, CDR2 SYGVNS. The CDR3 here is CASSTLDRGAYNEQFF. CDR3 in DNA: TGTGCCAGCAGTACCCTCGACAGGGGCGCCTACAATGAGCAGTTCTTC.

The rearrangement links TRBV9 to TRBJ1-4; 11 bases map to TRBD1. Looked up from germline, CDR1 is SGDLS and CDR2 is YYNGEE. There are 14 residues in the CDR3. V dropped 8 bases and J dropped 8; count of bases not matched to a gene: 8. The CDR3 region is CARLDRGLTEKLFF. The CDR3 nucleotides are TGTGCCAGGTTGGACAGGGGGCTTACGGAAAAACTGTTTTTT.

Here the CDR3 DNA reads TGTGCCAGCAGTCCAGGGCGGGCCTATGGCTACACCTTC. This gives the protein CASSPGRAYGYTF. The V call is TRBV6-6, the J call TRBJ1-2; perhaps TRBD1 as D (5 bases). The CDR3 has 13 amino acids. Trimming cost V 5 bases and J 4 bases, with 11 bases left between them. Per germline, CDR1 MNHNY and CDR2 SVGAGI (reference sequence).

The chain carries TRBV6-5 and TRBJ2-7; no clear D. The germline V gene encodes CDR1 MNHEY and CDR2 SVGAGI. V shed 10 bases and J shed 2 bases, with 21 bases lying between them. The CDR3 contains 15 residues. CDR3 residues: CATQKGQQSPYEQYF. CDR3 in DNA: TGTGCCACCCAGAAGGGTCAGCAATCCCCCTACGAGCAGTACTTC.

CDR3 sequence (DNA): TGTGCCAGTAGTAGCCCCCGGGGGACAGGGAACACCGGGGAGCTGTTTTTT. The encoded protein is CASSSPRGTGNTGELFF. J is TRBJ2-2 and V is TRBV19, with 8 bases aligning to TRBD1. The CDR3 consists of 17 residues. CDR1 and CDR2 from the germline V gene are LNHDA and SQIVND (reference sequence). V gave up 4 bases and J gave up 1 base; unmatched junction bases: 8.

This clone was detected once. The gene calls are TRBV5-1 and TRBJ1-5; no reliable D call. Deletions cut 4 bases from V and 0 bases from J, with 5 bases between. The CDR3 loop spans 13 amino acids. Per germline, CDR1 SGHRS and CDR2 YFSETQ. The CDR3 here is CASSPGSNQPQHF. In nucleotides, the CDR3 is TGCGCCAGCAGCCCCGGTAGCAATCAGCCCCAGCATTTT.

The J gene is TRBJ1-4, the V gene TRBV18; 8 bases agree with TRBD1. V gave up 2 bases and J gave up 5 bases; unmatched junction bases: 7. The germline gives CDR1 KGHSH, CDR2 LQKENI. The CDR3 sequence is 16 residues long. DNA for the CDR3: TGTGCCAGCTCACCATTCATGCAGGGGGCAAATGAAAAACTGTTTTTT. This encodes CASSPFMQGANEKLFF.

The CDR3 DNA reads as TGTGCCAGCAGCTTAGTCGGTGGTGGGGGTACCGGGGAGCTGTTTTTT. Translated, it gives CASSLVGGGGTGELFF. The V gene is TRBV7-6, the J gene TRBJ2-2; D may match TRBD1 or TRBD2 (5 bases each). The CDR3 covers 16 residues. The V end was cut by 1 base, the J end by 5 bases, with 14 bases between. Germline CDR1 and CDR2: SGHVS and FNYEAQ.

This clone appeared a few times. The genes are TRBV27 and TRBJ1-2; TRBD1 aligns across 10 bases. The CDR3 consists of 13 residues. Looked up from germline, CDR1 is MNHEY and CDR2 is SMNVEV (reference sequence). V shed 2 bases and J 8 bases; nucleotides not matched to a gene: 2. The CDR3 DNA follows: TGTGCCAGCAGTTTAAGGGGACAGGGGGGCTACACCTTC. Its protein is CASSLRGQGGYTF.

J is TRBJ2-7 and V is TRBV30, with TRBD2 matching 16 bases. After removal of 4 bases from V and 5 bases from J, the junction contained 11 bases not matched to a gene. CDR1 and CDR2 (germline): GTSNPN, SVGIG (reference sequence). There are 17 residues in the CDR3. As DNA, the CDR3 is TGTGCCTGGACCCCCGGGACTAGCGGGAGGGCTTCCAACGAGCAGTACTTC. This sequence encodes CAWTPGTSGRASNEQYF.

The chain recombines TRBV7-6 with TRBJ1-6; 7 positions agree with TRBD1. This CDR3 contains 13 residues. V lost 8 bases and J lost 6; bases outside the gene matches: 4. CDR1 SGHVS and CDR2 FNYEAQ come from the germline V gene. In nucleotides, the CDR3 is TGTGCCAGCGCGCCAGGGGGTAATTCACCCCTCCACTTT. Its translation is CASAPGGNSPLHF.

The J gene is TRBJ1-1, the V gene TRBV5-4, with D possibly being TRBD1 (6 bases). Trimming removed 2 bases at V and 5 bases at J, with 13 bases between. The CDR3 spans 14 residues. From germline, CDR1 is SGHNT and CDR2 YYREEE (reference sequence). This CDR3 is CASSLGGSTTEAFF. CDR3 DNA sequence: TGTGCCAGCAGCTTAGGGGGTAGCACAACTGAAGCTTTCTTT.